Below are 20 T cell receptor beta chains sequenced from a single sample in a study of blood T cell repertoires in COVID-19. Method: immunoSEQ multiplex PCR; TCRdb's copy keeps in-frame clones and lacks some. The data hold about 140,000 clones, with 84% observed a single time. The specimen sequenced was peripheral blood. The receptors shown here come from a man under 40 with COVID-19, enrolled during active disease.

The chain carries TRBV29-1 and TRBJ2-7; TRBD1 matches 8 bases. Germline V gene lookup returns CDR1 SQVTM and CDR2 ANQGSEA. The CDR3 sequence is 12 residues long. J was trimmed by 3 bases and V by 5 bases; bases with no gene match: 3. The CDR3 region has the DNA TGCAGCGTTCTGACAGGGGTCTACGAGCAGTACTTC. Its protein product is CSVLTGVYEQYF.

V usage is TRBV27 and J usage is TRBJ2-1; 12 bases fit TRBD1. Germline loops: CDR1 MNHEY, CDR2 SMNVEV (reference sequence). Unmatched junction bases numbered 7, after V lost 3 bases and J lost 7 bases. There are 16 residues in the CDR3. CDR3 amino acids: CASSFPGTGGFNEQFF. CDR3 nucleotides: TGTGCCAGCAGTTTCCCCGGGACAGGGGGCTTTAATGAGCAGTTCTTC.

CDR3 DNA: TGCAGCGTTGAAGACACCGGGAGGGGCTACAATGAGCAGTTCTTC. Its protein is CSVEDTGRGYNEQFF. The chain joins TRBV29-1 to TRBJ2-1, with 8 bases lining up with TRBD2. CDR3 length: 15 residues. Trimming at V came to 0 bases and at J to 3 bases, leaving 4 bases not matched to a gene. Germline-derived CDR1 and CDR2 are SQVTM and ANQGSEA.

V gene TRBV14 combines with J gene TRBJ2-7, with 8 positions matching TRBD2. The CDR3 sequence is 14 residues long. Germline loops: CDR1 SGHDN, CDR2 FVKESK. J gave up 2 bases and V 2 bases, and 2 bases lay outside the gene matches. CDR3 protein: CASSQRTSPYEQYF. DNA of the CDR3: TGTGCCAGCAGCCAAAGGACTAGCCCCTACGAGCAGTACTTC.

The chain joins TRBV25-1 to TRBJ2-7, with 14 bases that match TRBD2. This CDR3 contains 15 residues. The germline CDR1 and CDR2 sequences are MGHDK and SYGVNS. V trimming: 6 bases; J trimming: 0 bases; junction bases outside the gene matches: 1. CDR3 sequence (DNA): TGTGCCAGCAGGGGGACTAGCGGGAGCTCCTACGAGCAGTACTTC. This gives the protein CASRGTSGSSYEQYF.

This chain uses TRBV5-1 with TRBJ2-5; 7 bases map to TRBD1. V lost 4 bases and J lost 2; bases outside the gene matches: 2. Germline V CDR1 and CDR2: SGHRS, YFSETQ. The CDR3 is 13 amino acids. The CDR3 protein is CASSQGQQETQYF. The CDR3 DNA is TGCGCCAGCAGCCAGGGACAGCAAGAGACCCAGTACTTC.

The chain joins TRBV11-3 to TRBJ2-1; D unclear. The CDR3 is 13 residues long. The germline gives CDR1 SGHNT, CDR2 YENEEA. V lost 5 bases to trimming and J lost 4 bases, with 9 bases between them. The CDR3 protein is CASSRVGYNEQFF. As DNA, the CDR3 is TGTGCCAGCAGCCGGGTGGGTTACAATGAGCAGTTCTTC.

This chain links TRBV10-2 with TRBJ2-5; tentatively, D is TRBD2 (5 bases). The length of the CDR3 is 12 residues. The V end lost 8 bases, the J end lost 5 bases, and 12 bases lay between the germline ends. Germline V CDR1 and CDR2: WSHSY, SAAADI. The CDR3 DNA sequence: TGCGCCAGCGGGCAGAGGAGGGAGACCCAGTACTTC. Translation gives CASGQRRETQYF.

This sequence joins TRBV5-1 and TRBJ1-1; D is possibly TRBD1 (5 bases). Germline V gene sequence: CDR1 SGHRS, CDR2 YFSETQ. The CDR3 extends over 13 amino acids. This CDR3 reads CATRAGELTEAFF. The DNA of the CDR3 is TGCGCTACAAGGGCGGGGGAGCTCACTGAAGCTTTCTTT.

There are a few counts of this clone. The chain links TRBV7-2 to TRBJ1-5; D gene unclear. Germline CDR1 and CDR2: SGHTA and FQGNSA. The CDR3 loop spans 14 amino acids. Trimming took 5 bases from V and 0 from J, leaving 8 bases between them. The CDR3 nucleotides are TGTGCCAGCAGCCTGACATTTAGCAATCAGCCCCAGCATTTT. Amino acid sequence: CASSLTFSNQPQHF.

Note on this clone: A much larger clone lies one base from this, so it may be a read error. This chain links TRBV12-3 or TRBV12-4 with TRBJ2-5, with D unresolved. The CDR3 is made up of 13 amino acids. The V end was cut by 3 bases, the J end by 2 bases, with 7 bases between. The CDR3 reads CASSLNSQETQYF. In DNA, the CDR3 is TGTGCCAGCAGTTTGAACAGTCAAGAGACCCAGTACTTC.

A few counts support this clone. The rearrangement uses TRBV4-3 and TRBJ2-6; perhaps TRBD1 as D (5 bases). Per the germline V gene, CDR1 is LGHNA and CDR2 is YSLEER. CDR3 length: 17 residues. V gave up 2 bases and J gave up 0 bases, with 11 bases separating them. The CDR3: CASSQNSDISGANVLTF. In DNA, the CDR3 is TGCGCCAGCAGCCAAAACTCGGACATCTCTGGGGCCAACGTCCTGACTTTC.

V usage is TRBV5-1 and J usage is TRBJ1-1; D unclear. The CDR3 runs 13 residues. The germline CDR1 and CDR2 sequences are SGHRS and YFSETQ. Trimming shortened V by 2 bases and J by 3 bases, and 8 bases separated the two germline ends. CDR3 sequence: CASSFSVDTEAFF. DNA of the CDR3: TGCGCCAGCAGCTTTAGCGTCGACACTGAAGCTTTCTTT.

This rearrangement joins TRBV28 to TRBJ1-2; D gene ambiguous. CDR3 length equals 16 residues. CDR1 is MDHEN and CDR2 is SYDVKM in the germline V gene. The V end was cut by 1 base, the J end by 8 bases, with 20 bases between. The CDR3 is CASSLFLNAPIWGYTF. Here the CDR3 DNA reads TGTGCCAGCAGTTTATTCCTTAACGCGCCTATCTGGGGCTACACCTTC.

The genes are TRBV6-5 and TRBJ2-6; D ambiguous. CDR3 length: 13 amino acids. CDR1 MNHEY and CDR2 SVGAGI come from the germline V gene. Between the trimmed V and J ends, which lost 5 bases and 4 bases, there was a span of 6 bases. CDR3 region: CASSPPGANVLTF. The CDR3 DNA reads TGTGCCAGCAGTCCCCCAGGGGCCAACGTCCTGACTTTC.

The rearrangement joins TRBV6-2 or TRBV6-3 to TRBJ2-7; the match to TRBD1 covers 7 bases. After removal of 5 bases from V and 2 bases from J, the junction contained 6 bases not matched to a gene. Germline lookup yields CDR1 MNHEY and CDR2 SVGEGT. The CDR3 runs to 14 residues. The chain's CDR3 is CASSPRDRAYEQYF. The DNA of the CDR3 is TGTGCCAGCAGTCCCCGGGACAGAGCCTACGAGCAGTACTTC.

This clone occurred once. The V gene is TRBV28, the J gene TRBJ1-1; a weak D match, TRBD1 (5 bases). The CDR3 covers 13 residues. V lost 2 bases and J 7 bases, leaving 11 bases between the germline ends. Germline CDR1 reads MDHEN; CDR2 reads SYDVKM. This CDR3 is CASSLETEVEAFF. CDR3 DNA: TGTGCCAGCAGTTTAGAGACAGAGGTTGAAGCTTTCTTT.

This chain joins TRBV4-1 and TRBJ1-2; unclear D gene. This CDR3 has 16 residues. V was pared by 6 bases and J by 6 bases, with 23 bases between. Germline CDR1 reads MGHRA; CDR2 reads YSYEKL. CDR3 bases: TGCGCCAGCAGTCGAGACCCGTCCAGACTCGGGGATGGCTACACCTTC. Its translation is CASSRDPSRLGDGYTF.

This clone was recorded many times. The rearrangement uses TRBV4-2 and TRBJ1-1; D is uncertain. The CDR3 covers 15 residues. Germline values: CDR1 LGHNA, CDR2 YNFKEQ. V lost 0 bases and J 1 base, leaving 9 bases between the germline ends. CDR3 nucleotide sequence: TGTGCCAGCAGCCAAGATTCATCCAGGAACACTGAAGCTTTCTTT. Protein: CASSQDSSRNTEAFF.

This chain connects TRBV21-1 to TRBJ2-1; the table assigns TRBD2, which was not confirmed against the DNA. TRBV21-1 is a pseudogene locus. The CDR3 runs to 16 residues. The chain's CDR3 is CASSDTSGPTYNEQFF. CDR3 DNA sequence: TGTGCCAGCAGCGACACTAGCGGCCCGACCTACAATGAGCAGTTCTTC.